A single sample is the source of the 5 T cell receptor beta chains below, sequenced in a study of shared clonotypes between healthy human individuals. The naive CD8 fraction comprised CD45RO-negative cells positively selected for CCR7 and excluded terminally differentiated effector memory CD45RA+ cells. Method: immunoSEQ multiplex PCR; TCRdb's copy keeps in-frame clones and lacks some. The table has around 1.9 million clones, about 93% seen once; the top ten hold 1.5% to 2%. Sequencing was carried out using naive CD8+ T cells from PBMCs. The receptors come from a man aged 18 to 29 in good health. Some clones in this sample may be carry-over from other donors' samples.

This chain connects TRBV19 to TRBJ1-1; D might be TRBD1 (5 bases). The CDR3 is made up of 12 amino acids. Germline loops: CDR1 LNHDA, CDR2 SQIVND (reference sequence). Trimming left V 6 bases short and J 4 bases short, with 9 bases between. CDR3 amino acids: CASRQQATEAFF. The CDR3 coding sequence is TGTGCCAGTAGGCAACAGGCCACTGAAGCTTTCTTT.

The gene calls are TRBV28 and TRBJ2-1, with D unresolved. From germline, CDR1 is MDHEN and CDR2 SYDVKM. The ends were cut back, 6 bases at V and 5 bases at J, with 14 bases in the middle. There are 14 residues in the CDR3. CDR3 residues: CASRPLVTHNEQFF. Written as DNA, the CDR3 is TGTGCCAGCAGGCCGCTAGTCACTCACAATGAGCAGTTCTTC.

The chain combines TRBV27 with TRBJ1-3; D unresolved. The V gene lost 6 bases and the J gene lost 3 bases, with 9 bases spanning the gap. The germline V gene has CDR1 MNHEY and CDR2 SMNVEV (reference sequence). This CDR3 is 13 amino acids long. DNA of the CDR3: TGTGCCAGCAGCGACATGGTTGGAAACACCATATATTTT. Its translation: CASSDMVGNTIYF.

The rearrangement joins TRBV9 to TRBJ2-7, with TRBD1 matching 10 bases. Germline values: CDR1 SGDLS, CDR2 YYNGEE. This CDR3 has 14 amino acids. Trimming took 0 bases from V and 7 from J; bases not matched to a gene: 4. Here the CDR3 DNA reads TGTGCCAGCAGCGTAGGACAGGGGGCGCAGGAGCAGTACTTC. This translates into CASSVGQGAQEQYF.

The CDR3 sequence: CASSLIRTGEAFF. In DNA, the CDR3 is TGTGCCAGCAGCTTAATCCGGACAGGTGAAGCTTTCTTT. This sequence joins TRBV7-3 and TRBJ1-1, with TRBD1 matching over 7 bases. Germline V gene lookup returns CDR1 SGHTA and CDR2 FQGTGA. V shed 1 base and J 7 bases; nucleotides not matched to a gene: 3. The CDR3 spans 13 residues.